This T cell receptor beta chain was sequenced in a study of T cell responses to AZD1222 COVID-19 vaccine. Data came from immunoSEQ multiplex PCR; TCRdb stores just in-frame clones and leaves some out. Counted here are 95,000 to 150,000 clones, about 90% occurring once; the ten biggest clones make up approximately 1.5%. Trimming took 2 bases from V and 7 from J; bases not matched to a gene: 11. The CDR3 is made up of 16 amino acids. The V gene's germline CDR1 is GTSNPN and CDR2 SVGIG (reference sequence). This receptor was obtained from an adult in good health. The V gene is TRBV30, the J gene TRBJ1-6; 7 bases line up with TRBD1. Sequencing was performed on peripheral blood, taken on day 0 of AZD1222 vaccination. The CDR3: CAWSPTGDSPNSPLHF. The CDR3 nucleotides are TGTGCCTGGAGTCCTACGGGGGACAGCCCAAATTCACCCCTCCACTTT.